One sample yielded the 17 T cell receptor beta chains listed below, sequenced in a study of T cell repertoires in aging, cancer and after chemotherapy. TRB rearrangements spanning V, D and J were amplified using mixed TRB-A/B primers. One entry per CDR3 protein results from TCRdb running MiXCR on the multiplex PCR reads. The sample has around 3,000 distinct CDR3 sequences, roughly 20% seen once. The template was genomic DNA from peripheral blood, not RNA. What was sequenced was blood. Every receptor here comes from a human donor with a blood cancer.

This clonotype is judged medium-sized. The CDR3 coding sequence is TGCAGCGTGGGCCGGGACTCAGGAAACACCATATATTTT. It specifies CSVGRDSGNTIYF. The chain uses TRBV29-1 and TRBJ1-3, with a weak D call TRBD1 (5 bases). This CDR3 comprises 13 residues. Germline V lookup: CDR1 SQVTM, CDR2 ANQGSEA. V was pared by 6 bases and J by 4 bases, with 13 bases between.

Within the sample, this clonotype is medium-sized. The gene calls are TRBV7-6 and TRBJ2-1, with 14 bases lining up with TRBD2. The ends lost 4 bases at V and 10 bases at J; junction bases unmatched: 6. The CDR3 has 15 residues. Germline assignment: CDR1 SGHVS and CDR2 FNYEAQ. Here the CDR3 DNA reads TGTGCCAGCAGCTCGACTAGCGGGAGGGCGAACGAGCAGTTCTTC. This gives the protein CASSSTSGRANEQFF.

This clonotype is categorized as medium-sized. V gene TRBV27 combines with J gene TRBJ1-2; possible D gene TRBD1, 5 bases. The germline gives CDR1 MNHEY, CDR2 SMNVEV (reference sequence). The length of the CDR3 is 13 residues. V was pared by 6 bases and J by 1 base, with 9 bases between. Here the CDR3 reads CASSTRDNYGYTF. The CDR3 DNA reads TGTGCCAGCAGCACCAGGGATAACTATGGCTACACCTTC.

For this clonotype: A much larger clone sits a single nucleotide away, making a read error possible. The chain employs TRBV7-6 and TRBJ2-6; D may be TRBD2 (7 bases). Germline lookup yields CDR1 SGHVS and CDR2 FNYEAQ. The CDR3 totals 20 residues. In DNA form, the CDR3 reads TGTGACAGCAGTCCGGGGCCGGGGGGCAGGATAAACTCTGGGGCCAACGTCCTGACTTTC. As protein: CDSSPGPGGRINSGANVLTF.

This clonotype is classed as medium-sized (0.01 to 0.1%). The rearrangement links TRBV19 to TRBJ2-3; no reliable D call. Germline V CDR1 and CDR2: LNHDA, SQIVND (reference sequence). The CDR3 contains 14 residues. Trimming pared 0 bases from V and 6 bases from J, leaving 10 bases between. The DNA for the CDR3 is TGTGCCAGTAGTATAGAGCTTAGGTCCGATACGCAGTATTTT. It translates to CASSIELRSDTQYF.

This clonotype turned up a few times. The V and J genes are TRBV15 and TRBJ2-7; D assignment may be TRBD1 or TRBD2 (5 bases each). Germline V gene lookup returns CDR1 LNHNV and CDR2 YYDKDF (reference sequence). V lost 1 base and J 6 bases, leaving 22 bases between the germline ends. The CDR3 is made up of 17 amino acids. CDR3 sequence (DNA): TGTGCCACCAGCAGAGCTACCGGGGCAAAGATTAAAGGCGAGCAGTACTTC. Encoded protein: CATSRATGAKIKGEQYF.

This clonotype has more than one count but fewer than ten. The J gene is TRBJ2-1, the V gene TRBV20-1; a possible D gene is TRBD2 (5 bases). The germline gives CDR1 DFQATT, CDR2 SNEGSKA (reference sequence). The CDR3 is made up of 16 amino acids. Trimming cost V 1 base and J 4 bases, with 17 bases left between them. For the CDR3, the DNA is TGCAGTGCTAGAGGCACTGGGCGAGGACTGTACAATGAGCAGTTCTTC. It translates to CSARGTGRGLYNEQFF.

This sequence joins TRBV24-1 and TRBJ2-1; 7 bases match TRBD2. The V gene end was trimmed by 2 bases and the J gene end by 3 bases; junction bases not matched to a gene: 6. The germline gives CDR1 KGHDR, CDR2 SFDVKD. CDR3 length equals 16 residues. Here the CDR3 reads CATSDSGTTNYNEQFF. CDR3 DNA sequence: TGTGCCACCAGTGATTCCGGGACTACCAACTACAATGAGCAGTTCTTC.

The V call is TRBV5-5, the J call TRBJ1-1; D unresolved. The CDR3 spans 14 residues. The germline CDR1 and CDR2 sequences are SGHKS and YYEKEE (reference sequence). V shed 0 bases and J shed 5 bases, with 11 bases lying between them. The CDR3 loop reads CASSLGPGGTEAFF. For the CDR3, the DNA is TGTGCCAGCAGCTTGGGACCCGGAGGTACTGAAGCTTTCTTT.

This clonotype was seen more than once but under ten times. The chain has TRBV27 and TRBJ2-5; TRBD2 matches at 11 bases. The V gene end was trimmed by 2 bases and the J gene end by 6 bases; junction bases not matched to a gene: 5. The CDR3 is 15 residues long. Germline V CDR1 and CDR2: MNHEY, SMNVEV (reference sequence). Written as DNA, the CDR3 is TGTGCCAGCAGTTTAAGGTCTAGCGGGAGGCAGACCCAGTACTTC. Translated: CASSLRSSGRQTQYF.

In its sample, this clonotype ranks as medium-sized. The chain couples TRBV7-6 to TRBJ2-3, with no clear D. The CDR3 covers 14 residues. V was cut by 1 base and J by 0 bases, with 5 bases left in between. Germline CDR1 SGHVS, CDR2 FNYEAQ. CDR3 loop: CASSLVGSTDTQYF. The CDR3 DNA reads as TGTGCCAGCAGCTTAGTTGGGAGCACAGATACGCAGTATTTT.

By proportion, this clonotype is medium-sized. This chain joins TRBV30 and TRBJ1-3, with 8 bases fitting TRBD1. The trim removed 5 bases at V and 0 bases at J, leaving 3 bases unmatched. The V gene's germline CDR1 is GTSNPN and CDR2 SVGIG (reference sequence). This CDR3 has 14 residues. CDR3 in DNA: TGTGCCTGGGACAGGGGCCACTCTGGAAACACCATATATTTT. This encodes CAWDRGHSGNTIYF.

In its sample, this clonotype ranks as medium-sized. The chain couples TRBV6-2 or TRBV6-3 to TRBJ1-4; 7 bases line up with TRBD1. The CDR3 runs to 17 residues. With V trimmed by 5 bases and J by 5 bases, 14 bases remained unmatched. Germline assignment: CDR1 MNHEY and CDR2 SVGEGT. The CDR3 spells CASSPETGAWLNEKLFF. In nucleotides, the CDR3 is TGTGCCAGCAGTCCGGAAACAGGGGCTTGGTTGAATGAAAAACTGTTTTTT.

This clonotype was recorded a few times. This chain links TRBV20-1 with TRBJ2-5; D gene unclear. CDR3 length equals 11 residues. The V end was cut by 5 bases, the J end by 1 base, with 5 bases between. CDR1 DFQATT and CDR2 SNEGSKA come from the germline V gene (reference sequence). The CDR3 bases are TGCAGTGCTCGAGTCCAAGAGACCCAGTACTTC. Translating it yields CSARVQETQYF.

This chain uses TRBV18 with TRBJ1-5; D gene unclear. Trimming removed 0 bases from V and 4 bases from J, with 10 bases in between. The CDR3 totals 15 residues. The germline gives CDR1 KGHSH, CDR2 LQKENI. The CDR3 DNA sequence: TGTGCCAGCTCACCACCAGGGCATGGGAATCAGCCCCAGCATTTT. It yields the protein CASSPPGHGNQPQHF. Filled out from reference TRBV18 and TRBJ1-5, the complete variable domain reads NAGVMQNPRHLVRRRGQEARLRCSPMKGHSHVYWYRQLPEEGLKFMVYLQKENIIDESGMPKERFSAEFPKEGPSILRIQQVVRGDSAAYFCASSPPGHGNQPQHFGDGTRLSIL.

This clonotype is labeled medium-sized (0.01 to 0.1%). J is TRBJ2-5 and V is TRBV5-6; 15 bases align to TRBD2. From germline, CDR1 is SGHDT and CDR2 YYEEEE. The CDR3 loop spans 17 amino acids. J gave up 5 bases and V 4 bases, and 9 bases lay outside the gene matches. CDR3 DNA sequence: TGTGCCAGCAGCCAATGGACTAGCGGGGGGGCCTGGGAGACCCAGTACTTC. Amino acid sequence: CASSQWTSGGAWETQYF.

By share, this clonotype counts as medium-sized. The chain recombines TRBV6-5 with TRBJ2-7, with TRBD1 matching over 8 bases. This CDR3 has 15 amino acids. Germline CDR1 reads MNHEY; CDR2 reads SVGAGI. The V and J ends lost 6 bases and 1 base, in that order; junction bases with no gene match: 8. The CDR3 DNA reads TGTGCCAGCAGAAGCTGGGACAGGTCATCCTACGAGCAGTACTTC. It is translated as CASRSWDRSSYEQYF.